What follows are 8 T cell receptor beta chains derived from one specimen sequenced in a study of long-term antiretroviral therapy in people with HIV. At survey level, the immunoSEQ assay was run in its v3.0 version. The repertoire was sequenced with immunoSEQ multiplex PCR; TCRdb's copy has only in-frame clones and lacks some. The sample yields about 20,000 clones, 86% seen once. The sample here was unsorted PBMCs, taken 1.3 years after starting antiretroviral therapy. The receptor source for this set is a man in his fifties or sixties with HIV.

V usage is TRBV5-8 and J usage is TRBJ1-2; 8 bases align to TRBD1. CDR3 size: 14 residues. CDR1 is SGHTS and CDR2 is YDEGEE in the germline V gene. V shed 0 bases and J 5 bases; nucleotides not matched to a gene: 3. In DNA form, the CDR3 reads TGTGCCAGCAGCTTGGACGGACAGGGTTATGGCTACACCTTC. Translated, it gives CASSLDGQGYGYTF.

This clone was seen more than once but under ten times. The chain couples TRBV19 to TRBJ1-5; D not certain. Germline CDR1 LNHDA, CDR2 SQIVND (reference sequence). Deletions cut 1 base from V and 6 bases from J, with 13 bases between. The CDR3 length is 15 residues. For the CDR3, the DNA is TGTGCCAGTAGTATAGGTGGACTGGGTGGTCAGCCCCAGCATTTT. Translating it yields CASSIGGLGGQPQHF.

This sequence joins TRBV29-1 and TRBJ2-7, with a weak D call TRBD1 (6 bases). This CDR3 is built from 13 residues. Trimming cost V 4 bases and J 7 bases, with 17 bases left between them. Germline CDR1 is SQVTM and CDR2 is ANQGSEA. The CDR3 DNA is TGCAGCGTTGCCCTGATTACCAGGGGAGAGCAGTACTTC. Amino acid sequence: CSVALITRGEQYF.

The rearrangement links TRBV4-1 to TRBJ1-4; 7 nucleotides align to TRBD1. Germline CDR1 reads MGHRA; CDR2 reads YSYEKL. This CDR3 comprises 17 residues. V was clipped by 4 bases and J by 2 bases; unmatched bases: 10. The CDR3 sequence: CASSPGTPRGTNEKLFF. Here the CDR3 DNA reads TGCGCCAGCAGCCCTGGGACGCCCAGGGGGACTAATGAAAAACTGTTTTTT.

The genes are TRBV5-4 and TRBJ2-7; unclear D gene. Germline CDR1 SGHNT, CDR2 YYREEE (reference sequence). The CDR3 covers 13 residues. V was pared by 0 bases and J by 4 bases, with 8 bases between. CDR3 sequence: CASSLVQTYEQYF. DNA for the CDR3: TGTGCCAGCAGCTTGGTACAGACATACGAGCAGTACTTC. Full variable domain (outside the CDR3, taken from reference TRBV5-4 and TRBJ2-7): ETGVTQSPTHLIKTRGQQVTLRCSSQSGHNTVSWYQQALGQGPQFIFQYYREEENGRGNFPPRFSGLQFPNYSSELNVNALELDDSALYLCASSLVQTYEQYFGPGTRLTVT.

V gene TRBV6-5 combines with J gene TRBJ2-7; D is perhaps TRBD1 (5 bases). Deletions cut 2 bases from V and 0 bases from J, with 14 bases between. This CDR3 contains 16 residues. The germline V gene has CDR1 MNHEY and CDR2 SVGAGI. CDR3 region: CASSYDTVDSSYEQYF. CDR3 bases: TGTGCCAGCAGTTACGACACTGTCGACAGCTCCTACGAGCAGTACTTC.

The chain uses TRBV30 and TRBJ2-3; 8 positions match TRBD2. V lost 7 bases and J lost 3; bases outside the gene matches: 6. The CDR3 sequence is 13 residues long. The germline V gene encodes CDR1 GTSNPN and CDR2 SVGIG (reference sequence). Here the CDR3 DNA reads TGTGCCTTAGCGGGGAGTTTTACAGATACGCAGTATTTT. Amino acids: CALAGSFTDTQYF.

The rearrangement links TRBV7-8 to TRBJ1-3, with D maybe TRBD1 (5 bases). CDR3 length equals 18 residues. Germline V CDR1 and CDR2: SGHVS, FQNEAQ. V lost 2 bases to trimming and J lost 10 bases, with 27 bases between them. The CDR3 DNA follows: TGTGCCAGCAGCTTAAGCCCCGGGGCAGGCCTCTCTGGTAGGACCATATATTTT. Amino acid sequence: CASSLSPGAGLSGRTIYF.